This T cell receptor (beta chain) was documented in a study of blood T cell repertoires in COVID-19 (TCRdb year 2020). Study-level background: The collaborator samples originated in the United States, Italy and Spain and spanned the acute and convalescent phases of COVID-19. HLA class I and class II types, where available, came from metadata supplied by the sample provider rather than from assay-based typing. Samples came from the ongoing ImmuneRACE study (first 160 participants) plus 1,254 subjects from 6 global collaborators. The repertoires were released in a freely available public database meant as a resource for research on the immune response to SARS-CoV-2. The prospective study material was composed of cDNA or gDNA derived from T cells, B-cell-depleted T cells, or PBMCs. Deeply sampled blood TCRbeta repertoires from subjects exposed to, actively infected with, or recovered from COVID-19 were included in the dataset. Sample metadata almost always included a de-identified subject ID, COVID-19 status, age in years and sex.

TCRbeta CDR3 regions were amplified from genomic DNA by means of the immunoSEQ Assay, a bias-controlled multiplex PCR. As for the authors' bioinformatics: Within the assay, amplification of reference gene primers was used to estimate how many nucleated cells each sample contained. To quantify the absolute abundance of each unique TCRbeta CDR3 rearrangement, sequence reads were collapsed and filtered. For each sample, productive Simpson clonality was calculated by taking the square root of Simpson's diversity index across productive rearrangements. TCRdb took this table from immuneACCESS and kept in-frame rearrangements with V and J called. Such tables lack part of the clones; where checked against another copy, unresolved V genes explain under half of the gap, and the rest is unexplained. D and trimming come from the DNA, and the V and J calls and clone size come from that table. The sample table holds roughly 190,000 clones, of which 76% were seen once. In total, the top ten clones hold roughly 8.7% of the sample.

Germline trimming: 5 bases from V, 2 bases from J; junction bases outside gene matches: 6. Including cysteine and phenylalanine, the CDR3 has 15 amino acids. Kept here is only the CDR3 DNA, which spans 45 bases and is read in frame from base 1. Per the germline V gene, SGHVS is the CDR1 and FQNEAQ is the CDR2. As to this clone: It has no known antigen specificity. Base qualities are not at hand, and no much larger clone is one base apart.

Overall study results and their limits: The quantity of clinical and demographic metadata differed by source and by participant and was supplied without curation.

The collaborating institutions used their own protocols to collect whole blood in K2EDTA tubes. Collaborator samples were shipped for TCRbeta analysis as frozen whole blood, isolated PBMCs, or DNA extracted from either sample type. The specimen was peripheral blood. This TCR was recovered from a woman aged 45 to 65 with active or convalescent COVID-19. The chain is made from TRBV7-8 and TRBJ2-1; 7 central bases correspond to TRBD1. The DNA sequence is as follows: TGTGCCAGCAGCCGAGGGACAGCGACCTACAATGAGCAGTTCTTC. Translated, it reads CASSRGTATYNEQFF.